This T cell receptor beta chain originates from a study of blood T cell repertoires in COVID-19. Some clones are missing from TCRdb's copy, which holds only in-frame ones; the method was immunoSEQ multiplex PCR. This table holds 200,000 to 250,000 clones, around 87% found once. The source is a woman between 18 and 29 years old in a cohort exposed to, infected with or recovered from COVID-19 (not recorded which). The sequenced sample consisted of PBMCs or T cells enriched from blood (not recorded which).

CDR3 in DNA: TGCAGCGTTGAGGGCGGGAAGCTTACAGATACGCAGTATTTT. This encodes CSVEGGKLTDTQYF. V is TRBV29-1 and J is TRBJ2-3, with D perhaps matching TRBD2 (6 bases). The CDR3 runs to 14 residues. Germline V gives CDR1 SQVTM, CDR2 ANQGSEA. The germline V and J ends were trimmed by 3 bases and 3 bases, with 13 bases remaining between them.